This T cell receptor beta chain was retrieved from a study of control samples from healthy donors and cancer patients. The data were produced by immunoSEQ multiplex PCR, yet TCRdb's version contains in-frame clones alone and is incomplete. The repertoire includes about 94,000 clones, 90% of them detected once, and less than 4.5% sits in the top ten. J was trimmed by 0 bases and V by 4 bases; bases with no gene match: 5. Germline V gene lookup returns CDR1 SGHNT and CDR2 YYREEE (reference sequence). The CDR3 spans 16 residues. This rearrangement joins TRBV5-4 to TRBJ1-4, with 8 bases matching TRBD1. The sequence was collected from a young woman in good health. Sequenced sample: blood. The CDR3 is CASSATGVATNEKLFF. The CDR3 bases are TGTGCCAGCAGCGCGACAGGGGTTGCAACTAATGAAAAACTGTTTTTT.